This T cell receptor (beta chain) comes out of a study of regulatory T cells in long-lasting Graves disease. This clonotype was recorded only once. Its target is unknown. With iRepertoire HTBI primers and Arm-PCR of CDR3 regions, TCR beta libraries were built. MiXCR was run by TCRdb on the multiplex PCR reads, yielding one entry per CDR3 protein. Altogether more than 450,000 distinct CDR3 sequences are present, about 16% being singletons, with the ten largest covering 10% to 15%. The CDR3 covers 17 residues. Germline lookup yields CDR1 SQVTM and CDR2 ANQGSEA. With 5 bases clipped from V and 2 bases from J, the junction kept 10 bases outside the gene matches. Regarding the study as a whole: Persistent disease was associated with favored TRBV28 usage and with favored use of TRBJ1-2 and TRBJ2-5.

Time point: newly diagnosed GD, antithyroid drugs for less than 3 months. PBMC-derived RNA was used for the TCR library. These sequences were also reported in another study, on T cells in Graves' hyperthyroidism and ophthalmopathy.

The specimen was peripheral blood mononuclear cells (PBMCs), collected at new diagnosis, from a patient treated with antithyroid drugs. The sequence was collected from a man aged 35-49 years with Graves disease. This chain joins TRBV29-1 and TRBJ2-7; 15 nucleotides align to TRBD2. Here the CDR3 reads CSVRERTSGRGAYEQYF. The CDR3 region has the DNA TGCAGCGTTCGAGAGAGGACTAGCGGGAGGGGGGCCTACGAGCAGTACTTC.